A single sample gave rise to the 9 T cell receptor beta chains below, sequenced in a study of Ad26.COV2.S vaccination and SARS-CoV-2 variants. Treatment reported: about 20 received Ad26.COV2.S at low or high dose, single or two shots; five or six received placebo; per-sample allocation not given. The study sampled participants on day 63 after the first vaccine or placebo injection. This table comes from immunoSEQ multiplex PCR, and its TCRdb copy is limited to in-frame clones, with some not included. The table records around 340,000 clones, 65% to 90% of them present only once. The specimen was peripheral blood, collected in a trial of Ad26.COV2.S vaccine versus placebo. These TCRs come from a person aged 18-60 years who received the Ad26.COV2.S COVID-19 vaccine or a placebo.

J is TRBJ1-3 and V is TRBV10-3; D call uncertain. Germline CDR1 and CDR2: ENHRY and SYGVKD. The CDR3 loop spans 15 amino acids. The V gene lost 6 bases and the J gene lost 0 bases, with 12 bases spanning the gap. The CDR3 region has the DNA TGTGCCATCAGCGTCCTGAGGCCCTCTGGAAACACCATATATTTT. It codes for CAISVLRPSGNTIYF.

The rearrangement links TRBV4-1 to TRBJ1-2; 9 bases map to TRBD1. CDR1 is MGHRA and CDR2 is YSYEKL in the germline V gene. This CDR3 has 14 residues. J lost 8 bases, V lost 4 bases, and 8 bases had no gene match. The CDR3 spells CASSPGTGSFGYTF. CDR3 bases: TGCGCCAGCAGCCCCGGGACAGGGTCATTCGGCTACACCTTC.

The chain uses TRBV7-2 and TRBJ1-1; D is unclear. From germline, CDR1 is SGHTA and CDR2 FQGNSA. V was cut by 2 bases and J by 3 bases, with 4 bases left in between. The CDR3 extends over 12 amino acids. DNA for the CDR3: TGTGCCAGCAGCTTACGGGACACTGAAGCTTTCTTT. Amino acids: CASSLRDTEAFF.

The rearrangement uses TRBV6-2 or TRBV6-3 and TRBJ2-5, with 9 positions matching TRBD2. Germline assignment: CDR1 MNHEY and CDR2 SVGEGT. This CDR3 comprises 14 residues. J gave up 4 bases and V 5 bases, and 5 bases lay outside the gene matches. DNA for the CDR3: TGTGCCAGCAGTCGCGGGGGGGCGGGAGAGACCCAGTACTTC. It codes for CASSRGGAGETQYF.

The chain joins TRBV11-3 to TRBJ2-1, with a tentative D call TRBD1 (5 bases). The CDR3 contains 15 residues. Germline V gives CDR1 SGHNT, CDR2 YENEEA. The V end was cut by 5 bases, the J end by 9 bases, with 20 bases between. CDR3 region: CASSPIGASMGEQFF. The CDR3 nucleotides are TGTGCCAGCAGCCCTATAGGGGCCTCGATGGGTGAGCAGTTCTTC.

The V and J genes are TRBV28 and TRBJ2-7, with D unresolved. The CDR3 extends over 16 amino acids. Looked up from germline, CDR1 is MDHEN and CDR2 is SYDVKM. Between the trimmed V and J ends, which lost 2 bases and 3 bases, there was a span of 17 bases. CDR3 in DNA: TGTGCCAGCAGTTTACGAGCAGGCCCCCCCCTCTACGAGCAGTACTTC. This codes for CASSLRAGPPLYEQYF.

The chain recombines TRBV3-1 (or the pseudogene TRBV3-2) with TRBJ1-1, with a possible D match to TRBD1 (5 bases). There are 13 residues in the CDR3. Germline loops: CDR1 LGHDT, CDR2 YNNKEL (reference sequence). The V end was cut by 4 bases, the J end by 9 bases, with 15 bases between. In DNA form, the CDR3 reads TGTGCCAGCAGCCGTGGGACTGACTACAAAGCTTTCTTT. This sequence encodes CASSRGTDYKAFF.

This chain joins TRBV27 and TRBJ2-5; perhaps TRBD1 as D (5 bases). CDR3 length: 17 residues. Germline CDR1 reads MNHEY; CDR2 reads SMNVEV (reference sequence). Deletions cut 2 bases from V and 2 bases from J, with 18 bases between. The CDR3 DNA is TGTGCCAGCAGTTTACCCGAAGAAGAGACAGTACAAGAGACCCAGTACTTC. Amino acid sequence: CASSLPEEETVQETQYF.

The J gene is TRBJ2-5, the V gene TRBV19; D perhaps matches TRBD2 (5 bases). CDR3 length equals 15 residues. Germline-derived CDR1 and CDR2 are LNHDA and SQIVND (reference sequence). The ends were cut back, 6 bases at V and 2 bases at J, with 16 bases in the middle. The CDR3 nucleotides read TGTGCCAGTAGCATGGTGAGGACTGAGCAAGAGACCCAGTACTTC. This gives the protein CASSMVRTEQETQYF.